A selection of T cell receptor beta chains follows, all from one sample in a study of T cells in Graves' hyperthyroidism and ophthalmopathy. MiXCR, run by TCRdb on the multiplex PCR reads, gives a single entry per CDR3 protein. The table lists about 350,000 distinct CDR3 sequences, about a fifth of them singletons. Sequenced material: blood. These receptors all stem from a young woman with Graves' hyperthyroidism. The CDR3 runs from the conserved cysteine through the conserved F or W. The D gene is left open where the match is weak. Part of the rows lack a size; the others show once, few, many or a class for expanded clones.

>TRBJ2-7|NA|once|TRBV11-2
TGTGCCAGCAGCAGGGGGGCTCGGGGCTACGAGCAGTACTTC
CASSRGARGYEQYF
>TRBJ1-2|TRBD1|NA|TRBV7-2
TGTGCCAGCAGCTTGAGGGGACAGGGGATCTATGGCTACACCTTC
CASSLRGQGIYGYTF
>TRBJ1-2|NA|many|TRBV9
TGTGCCAGCAGGGAGCCAGGGGATGGCTACACCTTC
CASREPGDGYTF
>TRBJ2-2|NA|NA|TRBV12-3/TRBV12-4
TGTGCCAGCAGACCGAGCGGCGCCGGGGAGCTGTTTTTT
CASRPSGAGELFF
>TRBJ2-4|TRBD1|few|TRBV7-9
TGTGCCAGCAGCTCCCCTTTGGGGGACAGGGGAAACATTCAGTACTTC
CASSSPLGDRGNIQYF
>TRBJ2-7|NA|many|TRBV12-5
TGTGCTAGTGGTTTGGACAGTTCCTACGAGCAGTACTTC
CASGLDSSYEQYF
>TRBJ2-4|NA|NA|TRBV29-1
TGCAGCGTTGAAGAAGGGGGGGACATTAAGTACTTC
CSVEEGGDIKYF
>TRBJ1-1|NA|NA|TRBV5-1
TGCGCCAGCAGCTTCTCGGTTGGGACTGAAGCTTTCTTT
CASSFSVGTEAFF
>TRBJ2-7|TRBD1|NA|TRBV12-3/TRBV12-4
TGTGCCAGCAGTTCAAAGGGGGGGACAGGGAACTACGAGCAGTACTTC
CASSSKGGTGNYEQYF
>TRBJ1-2|NA|many|TRBV20-1
TGCAGTGCTCTACAAACAGGGTATAAAGCTAACTATGGCTACACCTTC
CSALQTGYKANYGYTF
>TRBJ1-1|TRBD1|many|TRBV19
TGTGCCAGTAGTATGGGCCCAGGGGGCACTGAAGCTTTCTTT
CASSMGPGGTEAFF
>TRBJ2-2|TRBD1|many|TRBV28
TGTGCCAGCAGTTTCTTCCTACGGACAGGGCACACCGGGGAGCTGTTTTTT
CASSFFLRTGHTGELFF
>TRBJ1-5|NA|many|TRBV28
TGTGCCAGCAGTTTATGGACACGGGCTGAGCATTTT
CASSLWTRAEHF
>TRBJ2-7|NA|many|TRBV7-9
TGTGCCAGCAGCACGGGGAATTGGGAAGGCGAGCAGTACTTC
CASSTGNWEGEQYF
>TRBJ1-2|NA|many|TRBV9
TGTGCCAGCAGCGGGGGGACTAACTATGGCTACACCTTC
CASSGGTNYGYTF
>TRBJ2-5|NA|many|TRBV12-3/TRBV12-4
TGTGCCAGCAGGTGGGGAGGGGGGGCCCAAGAGACCCAGTACTTC
CASRWGGGAQETQYF
>TRBJ2-2|TRBD2|NA|TRBV2
TGTGCCAGCAGTGAGCGGGGGGAAACCGGGGAGCTGTTTTTT
CASSERGETGELFF
>TRBJ2-2|TRBD2|NA|TRBV20-1
TGCAGTGCCCGGGGGGACTGGGACACCGGGGAGCTGTTTTTT
CSARGDWDTGELFF
>TRBJ2-5|TRBD2|few|TRBV3-1
TGTGCCAGCAGCCGACTAGCGGGCCCCCAAGAGACCCAGTACTTC
CASSRLAGPQETQYF